What follows are 12 T cell receptor beta chains derived from one specimen sequenced in a study of blood T cell repertoires in COVID-19. Some clones are missing from TCRdb's copy, which holds only in-frame ones; the method was immunoSEQ multiplex PCR. The sample has over 90,000 clones; 91% are singletons. The sequenced material came from peripheral blood. These receptors were collected from a man between 18 and 35 years old with acute or convalescent COVID-19.

This chain links TRBV7-9 with TRBJ2-1; TRBD2 aligns across 11 bases. CDR3 size: 16 residues. The J segment lost 9 bases and the V segment lost 1 base, leaving 8 bases of the junction unmatched. The germline gives CDR1 SEHNR, CDR2 FQNEAQ (reference sequence). CDR3 DNA: TGTGCCAGCAGCTTAGAGACTAGCGGGGTTGGCGGTGAGCAGTTCTTC. It specifies CASSLETSGVGGEQFF.

This clone occurred once. The chain has TRBV4-1 and TRBJ1-2; 12 bases are a match to TRBD1. The V segment lost 0 bases and the J segment 8 bases; nucleotides outside the gene matches: 10. CDR1 and CDR2 (germline): MGHRA, YSYEKL. The CDR3 length is 17 residues. The CDR3 DNA reads as TGCGCCAGCAGCCAAGATGGGACAGGGGGCGCGTCAGGAGGCTACACCTTC. Its translation is CASSQDGTGGASGGYTF.

The rearrangement joins TRBV5-1 to TRBJ1-1; 9 bases are a match to TRBD1. Trimming at V came to 4 bases and at J to 3 bases, leaving 4 bases not matched to a gene. This CDR3 region has 14 residues. Per germline, CDR1 SGHRS and CDR2 YFSETQ. Here the CDR3 DNA reads TGCGCCAGCAGCCGACAGGGGGAGGACACTGAAGCTTTCTTT. Translation: CASSRQGEDTEAFF.

This chain connects TRBV6-5 to TRBJ1-3, with 10 bases fitting TRBD1. The germline CDR1 and CDR2 sequences are MNHEY and SVGAGI. The junction had 5 bases not matched to a gene; V was cut back by 2 bases and J by 4 bases. The CDR3 is 16 amino acids. Here the CDR3 reads CASSYGDRGSGNTIYF. The CDR3 DNA reads as TGTGCCAGCAGTTACGGGGACAGGGGTTCCGGAAACACCATATATTTT.

This chain connects TRBV7-9 to TRBJ2-1; 7 bases line up with TRBD2. V shed 2 bases and J 7 bases; nucleotides not matched to a gene: 11. The CDR3 covers 16 residues. Germline CDR1 is SEHNR and CDR2 is FQNEAQ (reference sequence). CDR3 in amino acids: CASSLIGAGVGNEQFF. DNA for the CDR3: TGTGCCAGCAGCTTAATCGGTGCGGGAGTGGGGAATGAGCAGTTCTTC.

The gene calls are TRBV25-1 and TRBJ2-1, with 7 bases lining up with TRBD2. Unmatched junction bases numbered 3, after V lost 0 bases and J lost 7 bases. The V gene's germline CDR1 is MGHDK and CDR2 SYGVNS. CDR3 length: 14 amino acids. The CDR3 DNA reads as TGTGCCAGCAGTGAATATGGACTAGTAAATGAGCAGTTCTTC. Its protein is CASSEYGLVNEQFF. Variable domain in full (rest from reference TRBV25-1 and TRBJ2-1): EADIYQTPRYLVIGTGKKITLECSQTMGHDKMYWYQQDPGMELHLIHYSYGVNSTEKGDLSSESTVSRIRTEHFPLTLESARPSHTSQYLCASSEYGLVNEQFFGPGTRLTVL.

The V gene is TRBV28, the J gene TRBJ1-1; D possibly corresponds to TRBD1 (5 bases). V was pared by 8 bases and J by 3 bases, with 7 bases between. CDR1 and CDR2 from the germline V gene are MDHEN and SYDVKM. This CDR3 is built from 11 residues. The CDR3 is CASQGDTEAFF. CDR3 in DNA: TGTGCCAGCCAGGGTGACACTGAAGCTTTCTTT.

The chain is built from TRBV5-1 and TRBJ2-5, with 8 bases lining up with TRBD2. Trimming cost V 4 bases and J 2 bases; bases outside gene matches: 10. The CDR3 extends over 16 amino acids. CDR1 and CDR2 from the germline V gene are SGHRS and YFSETQ. The CDR3 sequence is CASSPLSGGHQETQYF. As DNA, the CDR3 is TGCGCCAGCAGCCCCCTCAGCGGGGGCCATCAAGAGACCCAGTACTTC.

This clone was found a few times. The rearrangement links TRBV30 to TRBJ2-7; TRBD2 matches 8 bases. Germline values: CDR1 GTSNPN, CDR2 SVGIG (reference sequence). The CDR3 extends over 13 amino acids. V shed 3 bases and J 4 bases; nucleotides not matched to a gene: 5. The CDR3 is CAWSLGLAYEQYF. Here the CDR3 DNA reads TGTGCCTGGAGCTTAGGACTAGCTTACGAGCAGTACTTC.

The chain has TRBV4-1 and TRBJ1-1; the D is unclear. The V gene's germline CDR1 is MGHRA and CDR2 YSYEKL. Trimming pared 0 bases from V and 7 bases from J, leaving 9 bases between. The length of the CDR3 is 13 residues. This CDR3 reads CASSQDLVSEAFF. In nucleotides, the CDR3 is TGCGCCAGCAGCCAAGATCTCGTGAGTGAAGCTTTCTTT.

The chain is built from TRBV19 and TRBJ2-5, with a possible D match to TRBD2 (6 bases). The CDR3 contains 15 residues. Trimming removed 0 bases from V and 4 bases from J, with 12 bases in between. Germline-derived CDR1 and CDR2 are LNHDA and SQIVND (reference sequence). The CDR3 DNA reads as TGTGCCAGTAGTATAGATTTGCAGGGAGGAGAGACCCAGTACTTC. It translates to CASSIDLQGGETQYF. The full variable domain, completed using reference TRBV19 and TRBJ2-5, is DGGITQSPKYLFRKEGQNVTLSCEQNLNHDAMYWYRQDPGQGLRLIYYSQIVNDFQKGDIAEGYSVSREKKESFPLTVTSAQKNPTAFYLCASSIDLQGGETQYFGPGTRLLVL.

The chain employs TRBV18 and TRBJ2-7; TRBD1 matches at 7 bases. J gave up 5 bases and V 3 bases, and 1 base lay outside the gene matches. From germline, CDR1 is KGHSH and CDR2 LQKENI. The CDR3 loop spans 12 amino acids. CDR3 protein: CASSPTGDEQYF. The CDR3 DNA sequence: TGTGCCAGCTCACCTACAGGGGACGAGCAGTACTTC.